These 9 T cell receptor beta chains originate from one sample sequenced in a study of T cell responses to AZD1222 COVID-19 vaccine. Measured with immunoSEQ multiplex PCR; TCRdb has only the in-frame clones, and not every one. The sample yields 150,000 to 160,000 clones, about 87% seen once. The specimen was peripheral blood, collected 28 days after the second AZD1222 dose. These TCRs come from an adult who received the AZD1222 COVID-19 vaccine.

The chain links TRBV9 to TRBJ2-7; D is unresolved. V lost 4 bases to trimming and J lost 3 bases, with 2 bases between them. This CDR3 contains 10 residues. Germline V gives CDR1 SGDLS, CDR2 YYNGEE. This chain's CDR3 is CASSNYEQYF. For the CDR3, the DNA is TGTGCCAGCAGCAACTACGAGCAGTACTTC.

The CDR3 DNA reads as TGTGCCACCAGTGATGCGGGACAGGGCCAAGAGACCCAGTACTTC. Protein: CATSDAGQGQETQYF. V is TRBV24-1 and J is TRBJ2-5; 9 bases line up with TRBD1. Germline V gene lookup returns CDR1 KGHDR and CDR2 SFDVKD. With V trimmed by 3 bases and J by 1 base, 2 bases remained unmatched. The CDR3 extends over 15 amino acids.

The V and J genes are TRBV3-1 (or the pseudogene TRBV3-2) and TRBJ2-1; 7 nucleotides agree with TRBD2. Germline lookup yields CDR1 LGHDT and CDR2 YNNKEL (reference sequence). The V segment lost 0 bases and the J segment 4 bases; nucleotides outside the gene matches: 6. CDR3 length: 16 residues. The CDR3 here is CASSQEAGRLYNEQFF. DNA for the CDR3: TGTGCCAGCAGCCAAGAAGCGGGACGGCTATACAATGAGCAGTTCTTC.

This clone was found a few times. The chain links TRBV5-1 to TRBJ2-7; 8 bases map to TRBD1. The V gene end was trimmed by 0 bases and the J gene end by 2 bases; junction bases not matched to a gene: 13. In germline, CDR1 is SGHRS, CDR2 YFSETQ. CDR3 size: 18 residues. The CDR3 DNA reads as TGCGCCAGCAGCTTGGCTCCCTTAAACCGGGACAGGACCTACGAGCAGTACTTC. Its protein is CASSLAPLNRDRTYEQYF.

V gene TRBV3-1 (or the pseudogene TRBV3-2) combines with J gene TRBJ2-5; 9 bases match TRBD2. After removal of 0 bases from V and 4 bases from J, the junction contained 3 bases not matched to a gene. This CDR3 spans 15 amino acids. The germline V gene has CDR1 LGHDT and CDR2 YNNKEL (reference sequence). The CDR3 DNA is TGTGCCAGCAGCCAAGATCCTAGCGGGATAGAGACCCAGTACTTC. Its translation is CASSQDPSGIETQYF.

V is TRBV5-1 and J is TRBJ1-4, with D possibly TRBD1 on 6 matching bases. The CDR3 spans 14 residues. Between the trimmed V and J ends, which lost 4 bases and 4 bases, there was a span of 11 bases. Germline V gives CDR1 SGHRS, CDR2 YFSETQ. The CDR3 nucleotides read TGCGCCAGCAGCCCACAGGGAGGTAATGAAAAACTGTTTTTT. Its translation: CASSPQGGNEKLFF.

The CDR3 coding sequence is TGCGCCAGCAGCTTGCAGGGAGGGACCGGGGAGCTGTTTTTT. It encodes CASSLQGGTGELFF. V gene TRBV5-1 combines with J gene TRBJ2-2; 7 positions match TRBD2. CDR3 size: 14 residues. CDR1 is SGHRS, CDR2 YFSETQ, per germline. The trim removed 1 base at V and 5 bases at J, leaving 2 bases unmatched.

The V gene is TRBV9, the J gene TRBJ2-5, with D possibly TRBD2 on 5 matching bases. CDR1 and CDR2 from the germline V gene are SGDLS and YYNGEE. CDR3 size: 13 residues. The germline V and J ends were trimmed by 0 bases and 3 bases, with 6 bases remaining between them. CDR3 sequence: CASSVAGKETQYF. As DNA, the CDR3 is TGTGCCAGCAGCGTAGCCGGGAAAGAGACCCAGTACTTC.

The CDR3 region is CASSQTGWSEAFF. DNA of the CDR3: TGTGCCAGCAGCCAAACAGGTTGGTCCGAAGCTTTCTTT. The chain uses TRBV27 and TRBJ1-1; tentative D call: TRBD1 (5 bases). This CDR3 contains 13 residues. From germline, CDR1 is MNHEY and CDR2 SMNVEV (reference sequence). The V and J ends lost 6 bases and 8 bases respectively, with 16 bases between them.